A selection of T cell receptor beta chains follows, all from one sample in a study of cytomegalovirus exposure and HLA in healthy donors. TCRdb's table, derived via immunoSEQ multiplex PCR, lists solely in-frame clones and lacks some. Seen here are more than 85,000 clones, approximately 81% observed once, and the top ten hold less than 15%. Sequencing was done on a sample of PBMCs. The receptors derive from a male donor in good health and CMV-seropositive. The CDR3 runs from the conserved cysteine through the conserved F or W. Fields, in order: V gene, CDR3 protein.

V gene: TRBV6-5
CDR3 protein: CASRGQGAGDQPQHF

V gene: TRBV5-1
CDR3 protein: CASSSRGTGELFF

V gene: TRBV7-7
CDR3 protein: CASSRRMRGSNQPQHF

V gene: TRBV5-1
CDR3 protein: CASSPGTGEQEQYF

V gene: TRBV30
CDR3 protein: CAWSRDRGGGYTF

V gene: TRBV4-1
CDR3 protein: CASSPHRDRGGEQYF

V gene: TRBV28
CDR3 protein: CASSFVQNYEQYF

V gene: TRBV6-5
CDR3 protein: CASSYDRGTEQYF

V gene: TRBV9
CDR3 protein: CASSPPGGELFF

V gene: TRBV30
CDR3 protein: CAWSGDRGNYGYTF

V gene: TRBV28
CDR3 protein: CASREQGEMGVRYF

V gene: TRBV27
CDR3 protein: CASSSGQCRYTF

V gene: TRBV6-5
CDR3 protein: CASSYAGNYGYTF

V gene: TRBV27
CDR3 protein: CASTWSGGNNEQFF

V gene: TRBV25-1
CDR3 protein: CASASGQETQYF